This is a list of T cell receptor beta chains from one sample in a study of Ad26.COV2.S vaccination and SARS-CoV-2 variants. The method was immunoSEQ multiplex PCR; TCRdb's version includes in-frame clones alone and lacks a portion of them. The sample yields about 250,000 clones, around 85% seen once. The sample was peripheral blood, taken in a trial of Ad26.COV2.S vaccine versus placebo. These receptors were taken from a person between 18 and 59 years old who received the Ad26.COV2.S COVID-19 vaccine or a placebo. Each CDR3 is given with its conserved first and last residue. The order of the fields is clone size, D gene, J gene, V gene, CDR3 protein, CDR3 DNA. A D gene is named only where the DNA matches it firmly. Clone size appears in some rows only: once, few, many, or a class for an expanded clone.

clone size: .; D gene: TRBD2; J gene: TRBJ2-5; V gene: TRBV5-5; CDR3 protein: CASSASGGGFQETQYF; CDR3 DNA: TGTGCCAGCAGCGCTAGCGGGGGGGGATTCCAAGAGACCCAGTACTTC
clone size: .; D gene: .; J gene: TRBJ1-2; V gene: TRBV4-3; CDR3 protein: CASSHSTGSGGYGYTF; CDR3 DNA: TGCGCCAGCAGCCATTCGACGGGATCCGGTGGCTATGGCTACACCTTC
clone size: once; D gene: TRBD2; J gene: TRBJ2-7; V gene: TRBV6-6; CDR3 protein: CASLAGGSYEQYF; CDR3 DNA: TGTGCCAGCCTTGCGGGGGGCTCCTACGAGCAGTACTTC
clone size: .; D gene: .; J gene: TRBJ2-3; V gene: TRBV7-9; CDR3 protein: CASTPESTDTQYF; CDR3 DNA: TGTGCCAGCACCCCTGAGAGCACAGATACGCAGTATTTT
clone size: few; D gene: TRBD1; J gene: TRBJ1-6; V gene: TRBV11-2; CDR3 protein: CASSLDLQGPYNSPLHF; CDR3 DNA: TGTGCCAGCAGCTTAGATCTACAGGGGCCATATAATTCACCCCTCCACTTT
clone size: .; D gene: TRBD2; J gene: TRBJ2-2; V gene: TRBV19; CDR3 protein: CASNAGGPAGELFF; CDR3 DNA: TGTGCCAGTAATGCGGGGGGGCCTGCCGGGGAGCTGTTTTTT
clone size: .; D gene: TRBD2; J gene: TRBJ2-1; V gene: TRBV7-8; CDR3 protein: CASSSGTSAEFF; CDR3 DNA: TGTGCCAGCAGCTCTGGGACTAGCGCGGAGTTCTTC
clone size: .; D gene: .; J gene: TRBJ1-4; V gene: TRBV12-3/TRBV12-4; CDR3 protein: CATADTINEKLFF; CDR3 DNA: TGTGCCACCGCGGACACCATTAATGAAAAACTGTTTTTT
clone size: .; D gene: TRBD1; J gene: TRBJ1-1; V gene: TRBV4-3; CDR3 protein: CASSQETGLNPEAFF; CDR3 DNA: TGCGCCAGCAGCCAGGAGACAGGGTTGAATCCTGAAGCTTTCTTT
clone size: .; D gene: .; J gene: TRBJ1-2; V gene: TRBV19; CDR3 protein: CASSIAGRAGTNYGYTF; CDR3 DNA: TGTGCCAGTAGTATAGCGGGCAGGGCCGGGACTAACTATGGCTACACCTTC
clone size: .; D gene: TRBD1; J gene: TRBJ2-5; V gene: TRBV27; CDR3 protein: CASSSPRTGAAQETQYF; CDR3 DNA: TGTGCCAGCAGTTCACCCCGGACAGGGGCGGCCCAAGAGACCCAGTACTTC
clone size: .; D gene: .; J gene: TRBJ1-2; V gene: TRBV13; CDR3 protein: CASSSTLTGLDGYTF; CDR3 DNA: TGTGCCAGCAGCTCCACCCTTACAGGGTTGGATGGCTACACCTTC
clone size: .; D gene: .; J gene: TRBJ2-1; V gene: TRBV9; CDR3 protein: CASSSQSRYNEQFF; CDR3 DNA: TGTGCCAGCAGCTCCCAGAGCCGCTACAATGAGCAGTTCTTC
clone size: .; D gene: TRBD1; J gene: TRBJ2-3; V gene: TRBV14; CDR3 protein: CASSPDRAISGTRTDTQYF; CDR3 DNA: TGTGCCAGCAGCCCTGACAGGGCGATCTCGGGTACACGCACAGATACGCAGTATTTT
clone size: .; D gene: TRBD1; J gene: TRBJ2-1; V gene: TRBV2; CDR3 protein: CASTAGTGETSYNEQFF; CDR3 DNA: TGTGCCAGCACCGCCGGGACAGGAGAAACCTCCTACAATGAGCAGTTCTTC
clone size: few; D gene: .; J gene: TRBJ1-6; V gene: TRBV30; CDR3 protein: CAWSVSGPSPLHF; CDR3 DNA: TGTGCCTGGAGTGTCTCGGGACCCTCACCCCTCCACTTT
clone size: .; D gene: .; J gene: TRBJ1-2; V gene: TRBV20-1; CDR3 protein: CSAGSYGYTF; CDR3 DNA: TGCAGTGCTGGATCCTATGGCTACACCTTC
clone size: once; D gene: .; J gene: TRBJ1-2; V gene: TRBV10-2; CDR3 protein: CATDGAPGGYTF; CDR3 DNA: TGCGCCACCGACGGGGCCCCGGGTGGCTACACCTTC
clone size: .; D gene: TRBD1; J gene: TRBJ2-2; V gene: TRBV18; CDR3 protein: CASSPQGQGATGELFF; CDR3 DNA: TGTGCCAGCTCACCCCAGGGACAGGGGGCGACCGGGGAGCTGTTTTTT
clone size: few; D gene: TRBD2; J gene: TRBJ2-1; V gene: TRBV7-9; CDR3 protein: CASSFPGLGNYNEQFF; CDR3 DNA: TGTGCCAGTTCGTTCCCGGGACTAGGGAACTACAATGAGCAGTTCTTC